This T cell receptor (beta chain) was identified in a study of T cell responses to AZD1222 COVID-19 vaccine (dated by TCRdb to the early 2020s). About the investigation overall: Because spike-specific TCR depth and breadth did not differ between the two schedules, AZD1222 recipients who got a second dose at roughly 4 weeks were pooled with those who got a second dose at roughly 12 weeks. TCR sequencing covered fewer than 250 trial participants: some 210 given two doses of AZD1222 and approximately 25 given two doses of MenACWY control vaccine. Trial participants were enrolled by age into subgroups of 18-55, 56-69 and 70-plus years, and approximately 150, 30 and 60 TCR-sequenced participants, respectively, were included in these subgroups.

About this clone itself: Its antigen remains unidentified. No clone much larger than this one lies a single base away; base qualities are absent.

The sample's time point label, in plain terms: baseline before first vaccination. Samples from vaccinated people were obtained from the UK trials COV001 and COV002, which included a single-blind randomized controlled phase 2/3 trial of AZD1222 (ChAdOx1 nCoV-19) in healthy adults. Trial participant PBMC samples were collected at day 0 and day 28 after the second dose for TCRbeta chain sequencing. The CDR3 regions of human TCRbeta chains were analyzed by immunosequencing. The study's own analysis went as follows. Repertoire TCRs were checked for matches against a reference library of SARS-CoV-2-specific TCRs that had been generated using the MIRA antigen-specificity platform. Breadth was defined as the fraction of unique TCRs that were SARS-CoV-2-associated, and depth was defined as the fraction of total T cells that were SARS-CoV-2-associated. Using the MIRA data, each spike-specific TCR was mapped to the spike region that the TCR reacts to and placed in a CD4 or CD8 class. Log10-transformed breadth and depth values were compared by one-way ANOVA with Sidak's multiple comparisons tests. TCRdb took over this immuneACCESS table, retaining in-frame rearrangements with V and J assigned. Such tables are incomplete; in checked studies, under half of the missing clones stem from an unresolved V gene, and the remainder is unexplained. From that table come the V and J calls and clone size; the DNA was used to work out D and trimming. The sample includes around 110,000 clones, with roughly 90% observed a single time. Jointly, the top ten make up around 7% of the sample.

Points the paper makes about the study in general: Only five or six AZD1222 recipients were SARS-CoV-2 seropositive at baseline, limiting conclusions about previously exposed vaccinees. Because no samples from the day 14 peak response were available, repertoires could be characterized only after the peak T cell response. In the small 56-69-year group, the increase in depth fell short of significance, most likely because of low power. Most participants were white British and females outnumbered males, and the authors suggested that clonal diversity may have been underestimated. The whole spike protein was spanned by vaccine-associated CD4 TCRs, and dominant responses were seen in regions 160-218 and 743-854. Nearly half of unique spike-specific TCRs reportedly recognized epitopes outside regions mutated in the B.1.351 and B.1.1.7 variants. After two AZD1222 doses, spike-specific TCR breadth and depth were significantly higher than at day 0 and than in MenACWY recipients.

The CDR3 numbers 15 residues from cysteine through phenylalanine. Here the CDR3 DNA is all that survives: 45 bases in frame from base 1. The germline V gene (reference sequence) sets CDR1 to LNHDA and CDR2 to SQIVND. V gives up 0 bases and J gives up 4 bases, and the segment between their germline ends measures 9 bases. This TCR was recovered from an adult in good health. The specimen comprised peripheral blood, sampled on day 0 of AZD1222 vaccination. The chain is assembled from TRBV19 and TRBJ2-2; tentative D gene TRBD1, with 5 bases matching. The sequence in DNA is TGTGCCAGTAGTATAGAAGGGGAAGGCACCGGGGAGCTGTTTTTT. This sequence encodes CASSIEGEGTGELFF.